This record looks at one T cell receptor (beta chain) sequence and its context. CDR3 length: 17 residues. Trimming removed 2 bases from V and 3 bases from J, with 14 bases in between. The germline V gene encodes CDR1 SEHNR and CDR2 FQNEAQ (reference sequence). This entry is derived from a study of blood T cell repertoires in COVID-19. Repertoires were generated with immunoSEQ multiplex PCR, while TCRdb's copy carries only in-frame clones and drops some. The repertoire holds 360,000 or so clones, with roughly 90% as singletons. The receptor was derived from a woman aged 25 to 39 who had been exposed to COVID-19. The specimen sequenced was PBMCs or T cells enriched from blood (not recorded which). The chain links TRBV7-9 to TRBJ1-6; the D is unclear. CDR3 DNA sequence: TGTGCCAGCAGCTTACGAGGTCCAGACTACTATAATTCACCCCTCCACTTT. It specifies CASSLRGPDYYNSPLHF.